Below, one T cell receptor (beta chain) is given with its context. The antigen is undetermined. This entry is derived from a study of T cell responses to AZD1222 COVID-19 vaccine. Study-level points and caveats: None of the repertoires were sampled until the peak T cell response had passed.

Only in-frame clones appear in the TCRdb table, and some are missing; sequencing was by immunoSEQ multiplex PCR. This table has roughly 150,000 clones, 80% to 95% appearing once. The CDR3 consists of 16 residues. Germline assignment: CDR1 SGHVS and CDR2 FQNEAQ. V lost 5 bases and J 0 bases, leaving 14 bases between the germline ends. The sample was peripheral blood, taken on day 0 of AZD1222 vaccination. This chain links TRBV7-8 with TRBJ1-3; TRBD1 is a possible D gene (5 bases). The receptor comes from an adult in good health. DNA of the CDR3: TGTGCCAGCAGCCTCGGCGGGGCCAACTCTGGAAACACCATATATTTT. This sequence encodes CASSLGGANSGNTIYF.